The 3 T cell receptor beta chains listed next were all sequenced from one sample in a study. Via MiXCR, TCRdb re-called the 5' RACE reads, giving one row per CDR3 protein. Counted here are some 62,000 distinct CDR3 sequences, 25% to 35% occurring once; the ten biggest clones make up about 2.3%. The source material was tumor-infiltrating naive CD4+ T cells sorted from the breast tumor. Subset meaning: naive CD4+ T cells, CD4+CD45RA+CD25-. Receptors originate from a female donor with breast cancer.

This clonotype was recorded once. J is TRBJ1-2 and V is TRBV2; D not resolved. Germline assignment: CDR1 SNHLY and CDR2 FYNNEI. V was pared by 3 bases and J by 4 bases, with 6 bases between. This CDR3 region has 12 residues. CDR3 loop: CASSDDGYGYTF. CDR3 bases: TGTGCCAGCAGTGACGACGGCTATGGCTACACCTTC.

Details on this clonotype: The junction shows a germline mismatch at one end, possibly a read error. The chain uses TRBV4-1 and TRBJ1-3, with D unresolved. Germline-derived CDR1 and CDR2 are MGHRA and YSYEKL. This CDR3 contains 15 residues. In nucleotides, the CDR3 is TGCGCCAGCAGCCAAGGATCTAGCCTTGGAAACACCGTATATTTT. This codes for CASSQGSSLGNTVYF.

Notes on this clonotype: A junction boundary mismatches the germline segment, possibly from a read error. V is TRBV9 and J is TRBJ2-7; TRBD1 is a possible D gene (6 bases). Germline V gene lookup returns CDR1 SGDLS and CDR2 YYNGEE. This CDR3 is 16 amino acids long. DNA of the CDR3: TGTGTCAGCAGCGTAGATGGGGGCCCACTTCCCTACGAGCAGTACTTC. As protein: CVSSVDGGPLPYEQYF.